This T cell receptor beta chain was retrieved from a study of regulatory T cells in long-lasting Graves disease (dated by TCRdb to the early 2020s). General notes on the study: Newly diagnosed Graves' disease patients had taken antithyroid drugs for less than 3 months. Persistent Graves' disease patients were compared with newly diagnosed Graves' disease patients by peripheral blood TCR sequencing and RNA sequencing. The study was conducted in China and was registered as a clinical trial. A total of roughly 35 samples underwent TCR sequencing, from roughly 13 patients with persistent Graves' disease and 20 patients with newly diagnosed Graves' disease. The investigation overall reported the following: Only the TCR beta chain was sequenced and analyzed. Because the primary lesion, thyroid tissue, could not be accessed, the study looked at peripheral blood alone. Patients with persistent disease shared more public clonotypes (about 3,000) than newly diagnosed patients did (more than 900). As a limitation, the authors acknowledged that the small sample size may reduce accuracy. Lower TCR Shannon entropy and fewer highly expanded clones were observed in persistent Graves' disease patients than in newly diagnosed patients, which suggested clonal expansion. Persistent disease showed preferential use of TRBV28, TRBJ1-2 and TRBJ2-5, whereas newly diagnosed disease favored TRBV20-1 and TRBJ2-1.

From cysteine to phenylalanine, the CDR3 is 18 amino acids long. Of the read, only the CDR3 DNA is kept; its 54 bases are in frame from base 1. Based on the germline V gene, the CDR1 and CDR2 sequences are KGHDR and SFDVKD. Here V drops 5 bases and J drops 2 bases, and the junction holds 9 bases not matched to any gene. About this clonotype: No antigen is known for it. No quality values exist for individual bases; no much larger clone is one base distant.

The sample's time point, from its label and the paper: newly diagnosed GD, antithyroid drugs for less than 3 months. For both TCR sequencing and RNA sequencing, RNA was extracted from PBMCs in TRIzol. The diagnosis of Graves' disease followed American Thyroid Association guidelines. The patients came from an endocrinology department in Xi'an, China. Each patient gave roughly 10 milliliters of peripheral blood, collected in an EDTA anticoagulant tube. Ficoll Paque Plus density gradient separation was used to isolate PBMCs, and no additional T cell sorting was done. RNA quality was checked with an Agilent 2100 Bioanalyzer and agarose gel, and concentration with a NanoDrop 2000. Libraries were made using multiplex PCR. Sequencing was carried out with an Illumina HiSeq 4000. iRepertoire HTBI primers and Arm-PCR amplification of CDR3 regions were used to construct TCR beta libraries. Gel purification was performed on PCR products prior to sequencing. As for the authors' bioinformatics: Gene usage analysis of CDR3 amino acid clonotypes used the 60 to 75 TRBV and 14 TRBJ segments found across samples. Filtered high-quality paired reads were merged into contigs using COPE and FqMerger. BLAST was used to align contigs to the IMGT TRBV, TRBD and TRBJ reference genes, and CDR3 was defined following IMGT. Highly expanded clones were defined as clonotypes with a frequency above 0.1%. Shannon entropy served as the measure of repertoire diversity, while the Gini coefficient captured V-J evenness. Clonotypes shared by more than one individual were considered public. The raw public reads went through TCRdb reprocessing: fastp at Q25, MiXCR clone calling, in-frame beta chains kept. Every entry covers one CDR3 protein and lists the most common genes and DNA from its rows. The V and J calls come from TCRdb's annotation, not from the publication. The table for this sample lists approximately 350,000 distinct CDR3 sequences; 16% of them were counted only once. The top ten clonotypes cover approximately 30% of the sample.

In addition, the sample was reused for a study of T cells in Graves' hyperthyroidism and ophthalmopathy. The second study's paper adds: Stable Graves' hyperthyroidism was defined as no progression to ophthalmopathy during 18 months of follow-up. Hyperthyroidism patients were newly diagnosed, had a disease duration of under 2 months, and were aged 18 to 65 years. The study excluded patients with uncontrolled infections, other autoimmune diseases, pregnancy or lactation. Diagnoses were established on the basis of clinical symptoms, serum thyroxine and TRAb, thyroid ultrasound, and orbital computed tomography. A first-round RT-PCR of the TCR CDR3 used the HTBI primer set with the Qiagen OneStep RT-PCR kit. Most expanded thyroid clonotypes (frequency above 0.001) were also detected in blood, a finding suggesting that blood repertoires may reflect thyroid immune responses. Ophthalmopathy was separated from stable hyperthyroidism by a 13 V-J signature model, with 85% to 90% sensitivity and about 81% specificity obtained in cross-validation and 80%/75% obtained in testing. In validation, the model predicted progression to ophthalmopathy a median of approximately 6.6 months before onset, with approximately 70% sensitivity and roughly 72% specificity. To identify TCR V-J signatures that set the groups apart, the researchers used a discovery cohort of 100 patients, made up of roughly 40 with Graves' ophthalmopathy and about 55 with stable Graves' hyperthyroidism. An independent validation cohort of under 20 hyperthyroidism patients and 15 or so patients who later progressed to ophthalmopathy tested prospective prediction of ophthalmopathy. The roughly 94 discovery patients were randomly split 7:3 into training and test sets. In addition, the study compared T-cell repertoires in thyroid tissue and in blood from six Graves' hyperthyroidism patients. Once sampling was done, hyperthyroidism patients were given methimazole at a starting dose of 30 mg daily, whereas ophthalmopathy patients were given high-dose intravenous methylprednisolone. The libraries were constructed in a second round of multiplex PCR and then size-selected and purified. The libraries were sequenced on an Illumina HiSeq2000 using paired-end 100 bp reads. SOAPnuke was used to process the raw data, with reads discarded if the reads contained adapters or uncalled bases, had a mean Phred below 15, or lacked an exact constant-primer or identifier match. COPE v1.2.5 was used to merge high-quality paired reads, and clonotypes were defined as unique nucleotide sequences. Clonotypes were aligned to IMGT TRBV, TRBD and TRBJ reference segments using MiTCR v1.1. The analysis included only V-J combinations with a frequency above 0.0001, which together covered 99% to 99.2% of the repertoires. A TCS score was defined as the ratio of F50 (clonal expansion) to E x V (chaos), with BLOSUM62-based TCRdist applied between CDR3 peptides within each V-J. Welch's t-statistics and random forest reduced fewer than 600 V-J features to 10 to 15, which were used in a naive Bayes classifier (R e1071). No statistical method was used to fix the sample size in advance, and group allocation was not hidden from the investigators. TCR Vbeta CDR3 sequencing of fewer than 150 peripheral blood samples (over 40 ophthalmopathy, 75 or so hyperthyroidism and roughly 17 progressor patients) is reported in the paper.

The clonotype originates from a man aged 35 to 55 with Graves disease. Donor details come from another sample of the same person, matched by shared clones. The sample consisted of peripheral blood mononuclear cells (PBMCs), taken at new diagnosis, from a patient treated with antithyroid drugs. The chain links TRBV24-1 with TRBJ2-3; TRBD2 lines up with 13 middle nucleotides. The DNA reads TGTGCCACCAGTGGTCCTACCGGGACTAGCGGGGACACAGATACGCAGTATTTT. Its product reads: CATSGPTGTSGDTDTQYF.